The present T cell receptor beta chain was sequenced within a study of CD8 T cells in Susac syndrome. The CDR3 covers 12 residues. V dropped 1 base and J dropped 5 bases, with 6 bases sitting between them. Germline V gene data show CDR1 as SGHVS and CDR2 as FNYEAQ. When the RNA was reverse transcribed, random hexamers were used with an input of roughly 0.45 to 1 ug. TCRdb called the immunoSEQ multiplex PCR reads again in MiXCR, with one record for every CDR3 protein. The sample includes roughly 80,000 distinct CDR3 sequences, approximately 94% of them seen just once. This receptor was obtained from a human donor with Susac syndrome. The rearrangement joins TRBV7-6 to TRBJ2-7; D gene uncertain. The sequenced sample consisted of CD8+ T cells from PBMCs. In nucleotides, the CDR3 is TGTGCCAGCAGCTTAGGGACGGACGAGCAGTACTTC. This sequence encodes CASSLGTDEQYF.